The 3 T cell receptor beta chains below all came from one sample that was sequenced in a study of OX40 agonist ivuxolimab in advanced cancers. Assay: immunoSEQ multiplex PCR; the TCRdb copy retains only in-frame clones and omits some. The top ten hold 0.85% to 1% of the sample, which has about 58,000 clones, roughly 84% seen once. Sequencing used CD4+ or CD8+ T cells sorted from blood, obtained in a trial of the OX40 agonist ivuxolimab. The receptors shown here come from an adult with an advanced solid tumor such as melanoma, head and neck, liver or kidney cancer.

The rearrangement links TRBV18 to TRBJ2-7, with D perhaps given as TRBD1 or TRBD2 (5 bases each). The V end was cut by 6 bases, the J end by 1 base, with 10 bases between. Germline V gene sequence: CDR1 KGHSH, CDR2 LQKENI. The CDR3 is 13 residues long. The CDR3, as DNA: TGTGCCAGCTCCCGGGACGGTTCCTACGAGCAGTACTTC. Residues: CASSRDGSYEQYF.

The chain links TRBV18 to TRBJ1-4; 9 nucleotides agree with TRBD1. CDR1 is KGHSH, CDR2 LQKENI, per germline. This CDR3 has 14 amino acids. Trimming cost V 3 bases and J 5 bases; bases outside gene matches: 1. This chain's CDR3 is CASSPGTGNEKLFF. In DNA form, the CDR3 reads TGTGCCAGCTCACCCGGGACAGGGAATGAAAAACTGTTTTTT.

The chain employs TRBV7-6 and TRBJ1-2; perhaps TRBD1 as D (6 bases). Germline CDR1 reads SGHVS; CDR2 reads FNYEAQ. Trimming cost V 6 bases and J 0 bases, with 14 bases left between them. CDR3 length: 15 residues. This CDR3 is CASSPQGTANYGYTF. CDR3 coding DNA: TGTGCCAGCAGTCCTCAGGGGACGGCTAACTATGGCTACACCTTC.